The T cell receptor beta chain under discussion was sequenced for a study of T-cell reconstitution after alpha-beta-depleted transplantation in children. Remarks on this clonotype: What it recognizes is unknown.

Study results and limitations: Surviving recipient T cells and thymic progenitors produced the high day-60 TCRbeta diversity seen in some patients. Expanded graft clones numbering several hundred reportedly gave rise to alpha-beta T cells about two months after transplant. Counts and diversity of T cells one year after transplant came mostly from newly produced T cells.

Germline CDR1 is WSHSY and CDR2 is SAAADI. The CDR3 contains 14 residues. Trimming cost V 5 bases and J 5 bases; bases outside gene matches: 7. Unique molecular identifiers were used in preparing the TCRbeta library. TCRdb reanalysed the PCR reads using MiXCR and keeps one entry per CDR3 protein. The sample holds about 470,000 distinct CDR3 sequences, about 45% seen once. This receptor was identified in a girl aged 2 to 9 with aplastic anemia, due to receive a stem cell transplant. Sequenced here: PBMCs, sampled before TCRalphabeta/CD19-depleted stem cell transplant. The V gene is TRBV10-2, the J gene TRBJ2-5, with 8 bases fitting TRBD2. The CDR3 region is CASSLAGIKETQYF. CDR3 coding DNA: TGCGCCAGCAGTTTAGCGGGAATTAAGGAGACCCAGTACTTC.